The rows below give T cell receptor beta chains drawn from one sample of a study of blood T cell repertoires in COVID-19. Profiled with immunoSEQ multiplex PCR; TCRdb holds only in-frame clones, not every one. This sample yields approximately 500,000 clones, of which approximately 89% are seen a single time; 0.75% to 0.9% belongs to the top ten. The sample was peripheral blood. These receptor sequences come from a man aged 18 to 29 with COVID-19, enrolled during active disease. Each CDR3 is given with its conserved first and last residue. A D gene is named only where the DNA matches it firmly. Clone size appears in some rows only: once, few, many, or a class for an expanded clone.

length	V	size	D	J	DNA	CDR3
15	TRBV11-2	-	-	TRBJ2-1	TGTGCCAGCAGCTTAGATTATAGCTCCTACAATGAGCAGTTCTTC	CASSLDYSSYNEQFF
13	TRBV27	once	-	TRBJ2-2	TGTGCCAGCAGTAGCACCTTGACAGGGGAGCTGTTTTTT	CASSSTLTGELFF
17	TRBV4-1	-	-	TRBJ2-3	TGCGCCAGCAGCCAAGGAATGGCGGGGATCCTCACAGATACGCAGTATTTT	CASSQGMAGILTDTQYF
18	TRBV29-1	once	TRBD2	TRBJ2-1	TGCAGCGTTGTACCCACCGTAGCGGGAGGCCTCACCTACAATGAGCAGTTCTTC	CSVVPTVAGGLTYNEQFF
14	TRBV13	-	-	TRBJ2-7	TGTGCCAGCAGCTTGCCATACAGGGTATACGAGCAGTACTTC	CASSLPYRVYEQYF
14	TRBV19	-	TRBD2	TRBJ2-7	TGTGCCAGTAGTAAAAGGACTAGCTTCTACGAGCAGTACTTC	CASSKRTSFYEQYF
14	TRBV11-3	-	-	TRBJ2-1	TGTGCCAGCAGCTTAGGAGGGCGCGGGGATGAGCAGTTCTTC	CASSLGGRGDEQFF
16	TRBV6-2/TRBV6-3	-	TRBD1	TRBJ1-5	TGTGCCAGCAGCCCTACCCGGGACAGGGGTGGTCAGCCCCAGCATTTT	CASSPTRDRGGQPQHF
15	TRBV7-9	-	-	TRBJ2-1	TGTGCCAGCAGCTTAAGAGGTGAAAAGTACAATGAGCAGTTCTTC	CASSLRGEKYNEQFF
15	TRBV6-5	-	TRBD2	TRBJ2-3	TGTGCCAGCAGTTACTCGAAGGGAGGGGTGGATACGCAGTATTTT	CASSYSKGGVDTQYF
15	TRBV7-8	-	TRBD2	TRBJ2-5	TGTGCCAGCAGCCCCCCACGTCGGGGGGAAGAGACCCAGTACTTC	CASSPPRRGEETQYF
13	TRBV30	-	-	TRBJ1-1	TGTGCCTGGAACTACAGGGTATCCACTGAAGCTTTCTTT	CAWNYRVSTEAFF
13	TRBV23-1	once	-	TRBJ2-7	TGCGCCAGCAGCCAAGACTCAACGGGGGAGCAGTACTTC	CASSQDSTGEQYF
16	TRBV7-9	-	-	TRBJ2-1	TGTGCCAGCAGCTTAGCGGACGGGGGACCATACAATGAGCAGTTCTTC	CASSLADGGPYNEQFF
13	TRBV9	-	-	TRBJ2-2	TGTGCCAGCAGCGTAGCAATCACCGGGGAGCTGTTTTTT	CASSVAITGELFF
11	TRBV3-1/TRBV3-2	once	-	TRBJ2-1	TGTGCCAGCGCCCAACACAGGGAGCAGTTCTTC	CASAQHREQFF
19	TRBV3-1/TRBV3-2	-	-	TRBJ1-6	TGTGCCAGCAGTCCTCAGCTACAGGGCTGGAGCTCCTATAATTCACCCCTCCACTTT	CASSPQLQGWSSYNSPLHF
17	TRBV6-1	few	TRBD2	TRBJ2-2	TGTGCCAGCAGTGAGGGGACTACACGAACGAACACCGGGGAGCTGTTTTTT	CASSEGTTRTNTGELFF
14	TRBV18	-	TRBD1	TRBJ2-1	TGTGCCAGCTCACCAACAGGGGGCTACAATGAGCAGTTCTTC	CASSPTGGYNEQFF
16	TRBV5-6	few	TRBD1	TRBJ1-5	TGTGCCAGCAGCTTGAGGGACAGGGGGATCCGTCAGCCCCAGCATTTT	CASSLRDRGIRQPQHF
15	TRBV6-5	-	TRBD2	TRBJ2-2	TGTGCCAGCAGGCCGGGACTAGCGAGCACCGGGGAGCTGTTTTTT	CASRPGLASTGELFF
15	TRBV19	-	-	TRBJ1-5	TGTGCCAGTAGTATACAGGCCAGCCCCAATCAGCCCCAGCATTTT	CASSIQASPNQPQHF
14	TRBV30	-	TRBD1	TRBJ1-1	TGTGCCTGGATCGAGGGGGCAATGAACACTGAAGCTTTCTTT	CAWIEGAMNTEAFF
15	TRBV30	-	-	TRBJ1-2	TGTGCCTGGAAAAGTTTGGGGCGGATAGTTGAGGGCTACACCTTC	CAWKSLGRIVEGYTF